The present entry profiles one T cell receptor (beta chain) with its context. The antigen it binds to is not known. Per-nucleotide qualities are absent, and no much larger clonotype sits a single base away. These data belong to a study of glioma-infiltrating T cells after dendritic cell vaccination (dated by TCRdb to about 2016). With respect to the entire study: Of the roughly 15 glioblastoma patients in the cohort, all drawn from Phase I and II dendritic cell vaccination trials, 9 were newly diagnosed and 6 had recurrent disease. Between about 2002 and 2013, the patients were given dendritic cell vaccination pulsed with autologous tumor lysate. Survival after dendritic cell vaccination was correlated with TCR sequencing metrics such as TIL content and the overlap between tumor and blood repertoires. Three intradermal dendritic cell vaccine injections were administered to patients at biweekly intervals in the arm below the axilla. To make the vaccine, monocyte-derived dendritic cells were cultured for 6 to 7 days with IL-4 and GM-CSF and then pulsed overnight with autologous tumor lysate. Deep sequencing of TCR beta CDR3 regions was used to quantify tumor-infiltrating lymphocyte content and compare tumor and blood repertoires in dendritic cell-vaccinated glioblastoma patients.

The immunoSEQ assay amplified TCRB CDR3 regions from 2 micrograms of genomic DNA, or from all available DNA when less than that amount was available. For multiplex PCR, 60 forward primers for TCR V beta segments and 13 reverse primers for J beta segments were used. To estimate the number of reads per starting template, synthetic control templates were added to each sample at limiting dilution. The Illumina HiSeq System generated 87 bp sequencing reads. Under the source paper's analysis protocol: PCR and sequencing errors were removed by a nearest neighbor algorithm that merged closely related sequences. TCR overlap was measured as the percentage of unique tumor TCR beta sequences also present in the same patient's peripheral blood. In TCRdb, the immuneACCESS table is reduced to in-frame sequences with V and J assigned. These tables do not hold every clone; where another copy was compared, an unresolved V gene accounts for under half, and the others remain unexplained. V, J and clone size were drawn from that table, and D and trimming were deduced from the DNA. This sample has tens of thousands of clones in its table, and under 90% of those were observed once. Roughly 14% of the sample rests with the top ten.

The study at large found these results: TCR clonality showed no direct relationship with survival, which suggests that a diverse polyclonal response may matter. The cohort was small and heterogeneous, few patients had complete blood and tumor sets, and even fewer had initial-recurrent tumor pairs. The three-group TCR overlap response model was characterized as speculative, and prospective validation of the model was stated to be required. After dendritic cell vaccination, a higher estimated pretreatment TIL content predicted longer time to progression and longer overall survival.

To be selected, patients needed enough residual fresh-frozen tumor tissue and more than two years of available survival data. An isocitrate dehydrogenase mutation was not carried by any of the glioblastoma patients, although molecular status was otherwise variable. PBMC were collected before vaccination, two weeks after the third vaccination, and at tumor progression when it occurred. The Qiagen DNeasy Blood extraction Kit was used to extract genomic DNA. Sequencing was performed on blood, taken before dendritic cell vaccination. This clonotype was obtained from a human donor with glioblastoma.

At the DNA level, the sequence is TGTGCCAGCAGCTTTTCTAGCGGGGCGAGATTAGAGACCCAGTACTTC. It is translated as CASSFSSGARLETQYF. The rearrangement joined TRBV7-2 to TRBJ2-5; TRBD2 aligns with 9 central bases. V has 3 bases trimmed and J has 4 bases trimmed; junction bases matching no gene number 9. The germline V gene supplies CDR1 SGHTA and CDR2 FQGNSA. Spanning cysteine to phenylalanine, the CDR3 consists of 16 amino acids. Kept here is only the CDR3 DNA, which spans 48 bases and is read in frame from base 1.